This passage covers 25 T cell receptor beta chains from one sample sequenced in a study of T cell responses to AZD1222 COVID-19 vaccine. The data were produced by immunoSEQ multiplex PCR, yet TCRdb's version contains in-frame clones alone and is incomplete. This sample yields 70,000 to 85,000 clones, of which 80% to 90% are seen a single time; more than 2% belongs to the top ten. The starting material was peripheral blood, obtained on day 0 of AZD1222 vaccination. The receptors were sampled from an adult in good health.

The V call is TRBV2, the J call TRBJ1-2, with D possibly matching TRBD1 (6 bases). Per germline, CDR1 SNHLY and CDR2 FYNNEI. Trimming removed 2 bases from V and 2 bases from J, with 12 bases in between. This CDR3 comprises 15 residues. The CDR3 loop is CASSERGRGNYGYTF. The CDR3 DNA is TGTGCCAGCAGTGAACGAGGCAGGGGAAACTATGGCTACACCTTC.

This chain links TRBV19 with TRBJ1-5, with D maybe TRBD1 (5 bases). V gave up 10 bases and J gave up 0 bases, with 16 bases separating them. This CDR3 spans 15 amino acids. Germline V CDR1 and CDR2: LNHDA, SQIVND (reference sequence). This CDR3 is CATTNAGDSNQPQHF. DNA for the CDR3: TGTGCCACTACCAACGCGGGGGATAGCAATCAGCCCCAGCATTTT.

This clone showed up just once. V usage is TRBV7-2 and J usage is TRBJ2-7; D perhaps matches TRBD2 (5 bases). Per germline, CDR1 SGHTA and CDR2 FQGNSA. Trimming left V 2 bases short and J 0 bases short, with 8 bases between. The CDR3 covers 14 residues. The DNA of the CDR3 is TGTGCCAGCAGCTTAACGGGGAGCTCCTACGAGCAGTACTTC. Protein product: CASSLTGSSYEQYF. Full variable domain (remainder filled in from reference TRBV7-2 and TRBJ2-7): GAGVSQSPSNKVTEKGKDVELRCDPISGHTALYWYRQSLGQGLEFLIYFQGNSAPDKSGLPSDRFSAERTGGSVSTLTIQRTQQEDSAVYLCASSLTGSSYEQYFGPGTRLTVT.

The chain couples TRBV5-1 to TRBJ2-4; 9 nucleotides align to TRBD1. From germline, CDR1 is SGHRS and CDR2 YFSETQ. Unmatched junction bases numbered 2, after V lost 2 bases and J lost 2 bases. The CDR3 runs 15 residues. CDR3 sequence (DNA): TGCGCCAGCAGCTTAACAGGGGGCACCAAAAACATTCAGTACTTC. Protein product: CASSLTGGTKNIQYF.

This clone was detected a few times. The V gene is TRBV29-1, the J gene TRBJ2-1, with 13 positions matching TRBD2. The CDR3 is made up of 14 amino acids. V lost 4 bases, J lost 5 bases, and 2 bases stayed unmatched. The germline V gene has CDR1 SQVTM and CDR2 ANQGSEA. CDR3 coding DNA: TGCAGCGTTGTTGGGACTAGCGGGAACAATGAGCAGTTCTTC. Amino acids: CSVVGTSGNNEQFF.

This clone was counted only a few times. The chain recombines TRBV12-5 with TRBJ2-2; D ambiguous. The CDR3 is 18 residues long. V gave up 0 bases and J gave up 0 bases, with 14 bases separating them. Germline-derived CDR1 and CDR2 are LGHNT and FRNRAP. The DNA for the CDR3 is TGTGCTAGTGGTTTGGTCCTGGACGGAACTACGAACACCGGGGAGCTGTTTTTT. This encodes CASGLVLDGTTNTGELFF.

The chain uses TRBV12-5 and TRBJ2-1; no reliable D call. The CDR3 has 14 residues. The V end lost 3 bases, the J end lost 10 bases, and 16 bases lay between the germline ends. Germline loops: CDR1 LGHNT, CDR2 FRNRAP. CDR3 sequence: CASGFGTYFGEQFF. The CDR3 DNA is TGTGCTAGTGGTTTCGGTACATACTTCGGGGAGCAGTTCTTC.

CDR3 coding DNA: TGCAGTGCTAGTTGGTCCTACGAGCAGTACTTC. This sequence encodes CSASWSYEQYF. This chain connects TRBV20-1 to TRBJ2-7; D is uncertain. V dropped 3 bases and J dropped 1 base, with 4 bases sitting between them. The CDR3 has 11 amino acids. The germline V gene encodes CDR1 DFQATT and CDR2 SNEGSKA (reference sequence).

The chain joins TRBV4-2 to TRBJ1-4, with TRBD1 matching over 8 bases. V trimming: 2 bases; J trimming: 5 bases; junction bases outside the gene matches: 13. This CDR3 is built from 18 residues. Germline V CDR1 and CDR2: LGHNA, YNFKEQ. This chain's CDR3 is CASSQRTGSIMGNEKLFF. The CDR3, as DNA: TGTGCCAGCAGCCAAAGGACAGGGTCAATAATGGGAAATGAAAAACTGTTTTTT.

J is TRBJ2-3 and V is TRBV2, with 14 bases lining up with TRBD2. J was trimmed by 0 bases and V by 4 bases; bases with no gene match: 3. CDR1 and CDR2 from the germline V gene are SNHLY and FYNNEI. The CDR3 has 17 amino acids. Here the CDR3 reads CASSGGTSGGSTDTQYF. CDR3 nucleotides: TGTGCCAGCAGTGGGGGGACTAGCGGGGGAAGCACAGATACGCAGTATTTT. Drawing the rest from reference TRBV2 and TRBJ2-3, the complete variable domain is EPEVTQTPSHQVTQMGQEVILRCVPISNHLYFYWYRQILGQKVEFLVSFYNNEISEKSEIFDDQFSVERPDGSNFTLKIRSTKLEDSAMYFCASSGGTSGGSTDTQYFGPGTRLTVL.

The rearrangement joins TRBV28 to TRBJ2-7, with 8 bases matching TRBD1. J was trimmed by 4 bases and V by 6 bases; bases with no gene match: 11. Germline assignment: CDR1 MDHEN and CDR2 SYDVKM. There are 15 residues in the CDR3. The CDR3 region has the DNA TGTGCCAGCAGAGACAATCTCCGGGACAGGTACGAGCAGTACTTC. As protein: CASRDNLRDRYEQYF.

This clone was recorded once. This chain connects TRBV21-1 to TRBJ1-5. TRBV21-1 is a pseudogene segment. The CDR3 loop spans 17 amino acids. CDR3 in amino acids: CASSTGRGLVLNQPQHF. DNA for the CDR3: TGTGCCAGCAGCACTGGCAGGGGACTGGTGCTCAATCAGCCCCAGCATTTT.

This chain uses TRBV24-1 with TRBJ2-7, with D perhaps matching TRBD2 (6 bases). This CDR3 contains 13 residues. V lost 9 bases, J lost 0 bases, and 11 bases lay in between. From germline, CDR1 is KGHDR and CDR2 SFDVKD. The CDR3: CATGASDSYEQYF. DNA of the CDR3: TGTGCCACCGGGGCTAGCGACTCCTACGAGCAGTACTTC.

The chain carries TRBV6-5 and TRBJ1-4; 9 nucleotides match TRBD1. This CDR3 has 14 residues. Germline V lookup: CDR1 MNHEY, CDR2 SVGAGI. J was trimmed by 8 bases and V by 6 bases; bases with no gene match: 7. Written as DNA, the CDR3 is TGTGCCAGCAGACGAGGACAGGGGAGCGAAAAACTGTTTTTT. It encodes CASRRGQGSEKLFF.

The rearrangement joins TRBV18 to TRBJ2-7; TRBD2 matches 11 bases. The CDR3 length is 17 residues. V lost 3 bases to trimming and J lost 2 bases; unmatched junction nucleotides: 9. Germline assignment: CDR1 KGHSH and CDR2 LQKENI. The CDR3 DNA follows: TGTGCCAGCTCACCTGCACTAGCGGGGGCCGAAACCTACGAGCAGTACTTC. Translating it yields CASSPALAGAETYEQYF.

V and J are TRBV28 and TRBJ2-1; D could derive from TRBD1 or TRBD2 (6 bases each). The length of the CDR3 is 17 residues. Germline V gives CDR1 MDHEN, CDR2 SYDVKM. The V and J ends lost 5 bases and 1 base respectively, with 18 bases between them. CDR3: CASSLLSRGGSYNEQFF. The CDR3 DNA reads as TGTGCCAGCAGTCTACTATCCAGGGGAGGTTCCTACAATGAGCAGTTCTTC.

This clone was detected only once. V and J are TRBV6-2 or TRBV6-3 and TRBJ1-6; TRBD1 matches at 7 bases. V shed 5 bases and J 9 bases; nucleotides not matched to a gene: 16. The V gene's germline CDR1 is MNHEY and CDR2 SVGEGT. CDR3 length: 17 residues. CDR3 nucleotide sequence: TGTGCCAGCAGTGACAATACCCGGACAGGTGGGATTTCACCCCTCCACTTT. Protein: CASSDNTRTGGISPLHF.

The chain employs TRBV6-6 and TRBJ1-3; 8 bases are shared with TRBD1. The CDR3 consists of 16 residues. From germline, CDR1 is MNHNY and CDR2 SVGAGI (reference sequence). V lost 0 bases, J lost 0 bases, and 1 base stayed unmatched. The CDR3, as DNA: TGTGCCAGCAGTTACTCTGACAGGGGCTCTGGAAACACCATATATTTT. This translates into CASSYSDRGSGNTIYF.

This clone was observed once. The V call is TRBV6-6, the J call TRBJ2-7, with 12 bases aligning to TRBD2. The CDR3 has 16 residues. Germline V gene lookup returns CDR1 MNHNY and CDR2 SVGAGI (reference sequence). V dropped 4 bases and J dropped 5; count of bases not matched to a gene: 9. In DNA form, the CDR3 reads TGTGCCAGCAGTTCGACTAGCGGGAGCAGTCACCACGAGCAGTACTTC. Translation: CASSSTSGSSHHEQYF.

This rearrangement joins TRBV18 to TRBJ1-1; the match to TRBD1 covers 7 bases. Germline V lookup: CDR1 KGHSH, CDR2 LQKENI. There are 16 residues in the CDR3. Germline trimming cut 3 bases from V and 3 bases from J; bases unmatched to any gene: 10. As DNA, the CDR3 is TGTGCCAGCTCACCGCAACTTCTAACAGGGGACACTGAAGCTTTCTTT. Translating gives CASSPQLLTGDTEAFF. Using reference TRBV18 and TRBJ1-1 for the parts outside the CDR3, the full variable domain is NAGVMQNPRHLVRRRGQEARLRCSPMKGHSHVYWYRQLPEEGLKFMVYLQKENIIDESGMPKERFSAEFPKEGPSILRIQQVVRGDSAAYFCASSPQLLTGDTEAFFGQGTRLTVV.

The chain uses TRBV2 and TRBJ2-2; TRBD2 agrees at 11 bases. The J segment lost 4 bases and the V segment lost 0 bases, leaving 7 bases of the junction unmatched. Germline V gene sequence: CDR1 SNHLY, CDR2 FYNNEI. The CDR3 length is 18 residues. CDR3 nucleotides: TGTGCCAGCAGTGAAGCGTCTAGCGGGGGGCCCTCCACCGGGGAGCTGTTTTTT. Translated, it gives CASSEASSGGPSTGELFF. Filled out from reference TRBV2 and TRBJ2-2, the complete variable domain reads EPEVTQTPSHQVTQMGQEVILRCVPISNHLYFYWYRQILGQKVEFLVSFYNNEISEKSEIFDDQFSVERPDGSNFTLKIRSTKLEDSAMYFCASSEASSGGPSTGELFFGEGSRLTVL.

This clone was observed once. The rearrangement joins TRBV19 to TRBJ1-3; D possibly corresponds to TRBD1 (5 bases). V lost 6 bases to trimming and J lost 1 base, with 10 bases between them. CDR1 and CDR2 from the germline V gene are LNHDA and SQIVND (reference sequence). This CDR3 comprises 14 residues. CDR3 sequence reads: CASSTQGSGNTIYF. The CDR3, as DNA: TGTGCCAGTAGCACGCAGGGATCTGGAAACACCATATATTTT.

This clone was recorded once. CDR3 in DNA: TGTGCCAGCAGCTTAGCCCGGGAATACGAGCAGTACTTC. This gives the protein CASSLAREYEQYF. The chain couples TRBV7-7 to TRBJ2-7; possibly TRBD2 for D (5 bases). The CDR3 is 13 amino acids. Germline lookup yields CDR1 SSHAT and CDR2 FNYEAQ (reference sequence). V was clipped by 0 bases and J by 4 bases, with 7 bases between them.

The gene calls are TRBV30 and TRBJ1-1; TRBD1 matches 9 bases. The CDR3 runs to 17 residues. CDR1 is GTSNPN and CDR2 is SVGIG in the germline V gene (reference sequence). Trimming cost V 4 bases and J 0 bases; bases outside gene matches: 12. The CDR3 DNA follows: TGTGCCTGGACCAAGGACAGGGGTCTTCGGATGAACACTGAAGCTTTCTTT. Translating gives CAWTKDRGLRMNTEAFF.

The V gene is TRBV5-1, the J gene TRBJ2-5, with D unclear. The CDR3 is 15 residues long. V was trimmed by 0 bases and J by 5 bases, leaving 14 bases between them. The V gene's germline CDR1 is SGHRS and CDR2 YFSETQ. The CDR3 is CASSLVPAQGETQYF. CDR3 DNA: TGCGCCAGCAGCTTGGTACCCGCTCAAGGGGAGACCCAGTACTTC.